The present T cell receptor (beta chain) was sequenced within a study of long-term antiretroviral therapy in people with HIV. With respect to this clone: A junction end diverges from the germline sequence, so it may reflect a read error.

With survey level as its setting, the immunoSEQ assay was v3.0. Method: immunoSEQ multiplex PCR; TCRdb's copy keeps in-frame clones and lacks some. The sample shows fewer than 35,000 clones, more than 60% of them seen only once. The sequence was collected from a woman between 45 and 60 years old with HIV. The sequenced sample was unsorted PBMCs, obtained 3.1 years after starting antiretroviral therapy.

In nucleotides, the CDR3 is TGTGCCAGCAGCACCGATACGCAGTATTTT. This encodes CASSTDTQYF. The chain is built from TRBV9 and TRBJ2-3; no definite D call. The CDR3 runs to 10 residues. The V gene's germline CDR1 is SGDLS and CDR2 YYNGEE.